The TCR beta chain described here comes from a study of shared clonotypes between healthy human individuals. The study, taken as a whole, reports: It was only blood that was sampled, and tissue repertoires likely differ.

Naive CD8 cells lacked CD45RO and underwent positive selection for CCR7, leaving out terminally differentiated effector memory CD45RA+ cells. Trimming cost V 5 bases and J 2 bases; bases outside gene matches: 4. Germline CDR1 reads MNHEY; CDR2 reads SMNVEV (reference sequence). The CDR3 extends over 15 amino acids. Per the study methods: ImmunoSEQ output lacked quality scores and full-length reads, limiting matched filtering. Repertoires were generated with immunoSEQ multiplex PCR, while TCRdb's copy carries only in-frame clones and drops some. From that table come the V and J calls and clone size; the DNA was used to work out D and trimming. The table includes more than 500,000 clones, 85% to 95% detected once. Of note for this clone: As yet, its antigen is unknown. Other DNA sequences of this sample code for an identical CDR3.

The V call is TRBV27, the J call TRBJ1-2; 11 positions match TRBD1. Input material: naive CD8+ T cells sorted from blood. The clonotype originates from a woman between 25 and 40 years old in good health. Written as DNA, the CDR3 is TGTGCCAGCAGTCCAGGGACAGGGGGAAACTATGGCTACACCTTC. Protein product: CASSPGTGGNYGYTF.